These 19 T cell receptor beta chains were all obtained from the same sample, sequenced in a study of Tregs in tolerant kidney transplant recipients (dated by TCRdb to about 2019). Library preparation was by the immunoSEQ multiplex PCR assay. This immuneACCESS table, as held by TCRdb, lists in-frame sequences with V and J called but not all clones. Of the missing ones, under half trace to an unresolved V gene in checked studies; the others have no known cause. The sample has 90,000 or so clones on record, approximately 94% of them singletons. The ten largest clones add up to roughly 4.3% of the sample. The material sequenced was CD8+ T cells from blood. Source of these receptors: a human donor in good health.

The chain joins TRBV4-1 to TRBJ2-7; no reliable D call. CDR3 length equals 16 residues. V shed 0 bases and J shed 2 bases, with 14 bases lying between them. Germline V gene data show CDR1 as MGHRA and CDR2 as YSYEKL. The CDR3 DNA is TGCGCCAGCAGCCAAGACGCCTCGGACCTTGCCTACGAGCAGTACTTC. Its protein product is CASSQDASDLAYEQYF.

J is TRBJ2-1 and V is TRBV29-1; D unresolved. Trimming shortened V by 6 bases and J by 9 bases, and 12 bases separated the two germline ends. CDR1 and CDR2 from the germline V gene are SQVTM and ANQGSEA. The CDR3 runs 11 residues. The CDR3 here is CSVPPWGEQFF. The CDR3, as DNA: TGCAGCGTCCCACCCTGGGGTGAGCAGTTCTTC.

V is TRBV29-1 and J is TRBJ2-6, with 9 bases matching TRBD1. In germline, CDR1 is SQVTM, CDR2 ANQGSEA. With V trimmed by 5 bases and J by 0 bases, 11 bases remained unmatched. This CDR3 has 18 amino acids. In DNA, the CDR3 is TGCAGCGTTTCGTCGGGCGGACAGGGGTTCTCTGGGGCCAACGTCCTGACTTTC. It translates to CSVSSGGQGFSGANVLTF.

The chain employs TRBV6-5 and TRBJ2-5; possibly TRBD1 or TRBD2 for D (5 bases each). The germline V gene encodes CDR1 MNHEY and CDR2 SVGAGI. V lost 2 bases and J 3 bases, leaving 7 bases between the germline ends. The CDR3 length is 13 residues. The CDR3 protein is CASSYVGEETQYF. CDR3 coding DNA: TGTGCCAGCAGTTACGTGGGGGAAGAGACCCAGTACTTC.

V and J are TRBV15 and TRBJ1-5, with D possibly matching TRBD1 (6 bases). The V end was cut by 1 base, the J end by 6 bases, with 13 bases between. The CDR3 length is 15 residues. The germline V gene has CDR1 LNHNV and CDR2 YYDKDF (reference sequence). The CDR3, as DNA: TGTGCCACCAGCAGAGCACAGGGAGAGAGTCAGCCCCAGCATTTT. It codes for CATSRAQGESQPQHF. Looking up the rest from reference TRBV15 and TRBJ1-5 gives the full variable domain: DAMVIQNPRYQVTQFGKPVTLSCSQTLNHNVMYWYQQKSSQAPKLLFHYYDKDFNNEADTPDNFQSRRPNTSFCFLDIRSPGLGDTAMYLCATSRAQGESQPQHFGDGTRLSIL.

V gene TRBV25-1 combines with J gene TRBJ1-3; D unclear. Germline V CDR1 and CDR2: MGHDK, SYGVNS. The CDR3 covers 16 residues. V was cut by 3 bases and J by 7 bases, with 19 bases left in between. The CDR3 loop reads CASSEGNGPLANTIYF. The CDR3 bases are TGTGCCAGCAGTGAGGGAAATGGACCGTTGGCCAACACCATATATTTT.

The V and J genes are TRBV27 and TRBJ2-3; D not resolved. CDR1 is MNHEY and CDR2 is SMNVEV in the germline V gene (reference sequence). V lost 2 bases, J lost 3 bases, and 6 bases lay in between. The length of the CDR3 is 13 residues. CDR3 in amino acids: CASSLGWTDTQYF. As DNA, the CDR3 is TGTGCCAGCAGTTTAGGGTGGACAGATACGCAGTATTTT.

The chain has TRBV11-2 and TRBJ2-4, with TRBD2 matching over 9 bases. Germline lookup yields CDR1 SGHAT and CDR2 FQNNGV. This CDR3 has 19 amino acids. J lost 6 bases, V lost 5 bases, and 20 bases had no gene match. CDR3 protein: CASSHPWFAGGPGGNIQYF. The DNA of the CDR3 is TGTGCCAGCAGCCACCCTTGGTTTGCGGGAGGGCCGGGTGGAAACATTCAGTACTTC.

This clone was detected once. The CDR3: CASSQLNNEQFF. The CDR3 nucleotides are TGTGCCAGCAGCCAGTTGAACAATGAGCAGTTCTTC. J is TRBJ2-1 and V is TRBV5-6; D unclear. Germline-derived CDR1 and CDR2 are SGHDT and YYEEEE. Between the trimmed V and J ends, which lost 4 bases and 5 bases, there was a span of 7 bases. This CDR3 is built from 12 residues. The variable domain in full, completed from reference TRBV5-6 and TRBJ2-1, reads DAGVTQSPTHLIKTRGQQVTLRCSPKSGHDTVSWYQQALGQGPQFIFQYYEEEERQRGNFPDRFSGHQFPNYSSELNVNALLLGDSALYLCASSQLNNEQFFGPGTRLTVL.

This clone was detected a few times. The V gene is TRBV13, the J gene TRBJ2-3; 11 nucleotides align to TRBD2. The ends lost 1 base at V and 1 base at J; junction bases unmatched: 1. CDR3 size: 16 residues. Germline V gene lookup returns CDR1 PRHDT and CDR2 FYEKMQ (reference sequence). The CDR3, as DNA: TGTGCCAGCAGCTTAGAACTAGCGGGGGGCACAGATACGCAGTATTTT. Translated, it gives CASSLELAGGTDTQYF.

The chain joins TRBV6-5 to TRBJ1-4, with 11 bases identical to TRBD1. J lost 8 bases, V lost 6 bases, and 8 bases had no gene match. The germline CDR1 and CDR2 sequences are MNHEY and SVGAGI. The CDR3 covers 15 residues. CDR3 amino acids: CASRQGQGEFEKLFF. Here the CDR3 DNA reads TGTGCCAGCAGACAGGGACAGGGGGAGTTCGAAAAACTGTTTTTT.

Only one count was recorded for this clone. This chain joins TRBV27 and TRBJ1-5, with TRBD1 as a possible D gene (5 bases). The CDR3 is 16 residues long. Germline V gene lookup returns CDR1 MNHEY and CDR2 SMNVEV (reference sequence). V was clipped by 5 bases and J by 5 bases, with 19 bases between them. Here the CDR3 reads CASSPSGGEHYQPQHF. For the CDR3, the DNA is TGTGCCAGCAGTCCCTCCGGGGGGGAGCATTATCAGCCCCAGCATTTT.

The chain employs TRBV4-2 and TRBJ2-2; D unresolved. The ends were cut back, 1 base at V and 6 bases at J, with 0 bases in the middle. The germline V gene has CDR1 LGHNA and CDR2 YNFKEQ. This CDR3 is built from 11 residues. The DNA of the CDR3 is TGTGCCAGCAGCCAAGCCGGGGAGCTGTTTTTT. This gives the protein CASSQAGELFF.

This clone was detected only a few times. The chain is built from TRBV6-1 and TRBJ1-2; D gene unclear. This CDR3 spans 16 amino acids. CDR1 MNHNS and CDR2 SASEGT come from the germline V gene. V lost 2 bases and J 2 bases, leaving 15 bases between the germline ends. The CDR3, as DNA: TGTGCCAGCAGTGAACTAGGTGGGATCTCGAACTATGGCTACACCTTC. Translation gives CASSELGGISNYGYTF.

The chain has TRBV7-9 and TRBJ1-2; D is uncertain. V dropped 6 bases and J dropped 4 bases, with 15 bases sitting between them. This CDR3 is built from 14 residues. CDR1 SEHNR and CDR2 FQNEAQ come from the germline V gene (reference sequence). Here the CDR3 DNA reads TGTGCCAGCAGACCTTCTCCAGGAGTCTATGGCTACACCTTC. Translating gives CASRPSPGVYGYTF.

As concerns this clone: The sample has other DNA sequences that encode this CDR3 too. V and J are TRBV15 and TRBJ2-7; D is possibly TRBD1 (6 bases). The CDR3 is made up of 12 amino acids. Trimming stripped 5 bases from V and 4 bases from J, with 9 bases between. CDR1 LNHNV and CDR2 YYDKDF come from the germline V gene (reference sequence). The CDR3 spells CATSGQGYEQYF. The CDR3 DNA reads as TGTGCCACCAGCGGTCAGGGGTACGAGCAGTACTTC.

The gene calls are TRBV4-1 and TRBJ2-7, with TRBD2 matching over 10 bases. The V gene end was trimmed by 1 base and the J gene end by 7 bases; junction bases not matched to a gene: 7. The CDR3 sequence is 15 residues long. Germline assignment: CDR1 MGHRA and CDR2 YSYEKL. The CDR3 sequence is CASSQGAAGGREQYF. For the CDR3, the DNA is TGCGCCAGCAGCCAAGGGGCAGCGGGAGGGAGAGAGCAGTACTTC.

This clone was counted a few times. J is TRBJ2-3 and V is TRBV11-3; TRBD1 matches at 8 bases. J lost 2 bases, V lost 4 bases, and 5 bases had no gene match. The germline V gene encodes CDR1 SGHNT and CDR2 YENEEA. CDR3 length: 15 residues. The CDR3 coding sequence is TGTGCCAGCAGCTCCGGGACAGGAGACACAGATACGCAGTATTTT. Residues: CASSSGTGDTDTQYF.

V usage is TRBV5-4 and J usage is TRBJ1-5; 8 positions agree with TRBD1. V gave up 4 bases and J gave up 4 bases; unmatched junction bases: 10. Germline assignment: CDR1 SGHNT and CDR2 YYREEE (reference sequence). The CDR3 has 16 amino acids. The CDR3: CASSPGGQGTNQPQHF. In nucleotides, the CDR3 is TGTGCCAGCAGCCCTGGTGGACAGGGAACAAATCAGCCCCAGCATTTT.